Shown below are 5 T cell receptor beta chains from a single sample sequenced in a study of blood T cell repertoires in COVID-19. The assay was immunoSEQ multiplex PCR, and TCRdb's table has in-frame clones only and misses some. This table holds a few hundred thousand clones, approximately 83% found once. The sequencing input was PBMCs or T cells enriched from blood (not recorded which). The receptor set was obtained from a man aged 25-45 years who had recovered from COVID-19.

This chain connects TRBV30 to TRBJ1-2; D gene uncertain. Per germline, CDR1 GTSNPN and CDR2 SVGIG (reference sequence). V dropped 1 base and J dropped 6 bases, with 12 bases sitting between them. The CDR3 runs to 13 residues. CDR3 coding DNA: TGTGCCTGGAGTGGGGTGGGCCTTAATGGCTACACCTTC. Residues: CAWSGVGLNGYTF.

This chain joins TRBV5-6 and TRBJ1-2; TRBD1 matches at 7 bases. The junction had 5 bases not matched to a gene; V was cut back by 3 bases and J by 3 bases. The CDR3 is 14 residues long. CDR1 SGHDT and CDR2 YYEEEE come from the germline V gene. The CDR3 protein is CASSWEQGHYGYTF. CDR3 nucleotides: TGTGCCAGCAGCTGGGAACAGGGGCACTATGGCTACACCTTC.

The chain links TRBV4-1 to TRBJ1-4, with 10 positions matching TRBD1. Germline CDR1 reads MGHRA; CDR2 reads YSYEKL. Trimming removed 2 bases from V and 8 bases from J; junction bases left unmatched: 8. There are 16 residues in the CDR3. The CDR3 nucleotides read TGCGCCAGCAGCCAACTACCGGGACAGGGGTGGGAAAAACTGTTTTTT. It encodes CASSQLPGQGWEKLFF.

Note on this clone: This sample includes further DNA sequences coding for the same CDR3. The chain couples TRBV7-2 to TRBJ1-2; the D is unclear. Trimming took 3 bases from V and 0 from J, leaving 8 bases between them. CDR1 is SGHTA and CDR2 is FQGNSA in the germline V gene. CDR3 length: 14 residues. CDR3 nucleotide sequence: TGTGCCAGCAGCTTGAGAACAGCTAACTATGGCTACACCTTC. It codes for CASSLRTANYGYTF.

This clone turned up a few times. V and J are TRBV9 and TRBJ2-1, with D perhaps matching TRBD2 (5 bases). This CDR3 is built from 15 residues. V lost 4 bases to trimming and J lost 2 bases, with 13 bases between them. Germline V CDR1 and CDR2: SGDLS, YYNGEE. In DNA, the CDR3 is TGTGCCAGCAGCACCAGACCGGGAACCTACAATGAGCAGTTCTTC. As protein: CASSTRPGTYNEQFF.